Reported below is one T cell receptor (beta chain). Production of TCR beta cDNA used about 500 ng total RNA together with a constant-region primer. Three rounds of nested multiplex PCR with slightly modified ARM-PCR produced TCR beta libraries. The first two PCR rounds, nine to ten cycles each, used TRBV1-TRBV30 forward primers and a C-beta reverse primer. TCRdb redid the calling of the multiplex PCR reads with MiXCR, one entry per CDR3 protein. This table holds approximately 300,000 distinct CDR3 sequences, 55% to 65% found once. Extraction also yielded germline DNA, while blood RNA was obtained from unsorted whole blood. The CDR3 runs to 15 residues. V was clipped by 2 bases and J by 2 bases, with 10 bases between them. CDR1 and CDR2 from the germline V gene are MNHEY and SVGEGT. The entry originates in a study of tumor-infiltrating lymphocytes in primary liver carcinoma.

What was sequenced was peripheral blood. The chain employs TRBV6-2 or TRBV6-3 and TRBJ1-3; D is ambiguous. The clonotype comes from a man aged 40-49 years with primary liver carcinoma and hepatitis B virus infection. CDR3 sequence (DNA): TGTGCCAGCAGTTACGGGAGCGTCACTGGAAACACCATATATTTT. It translates to CASSYGSVTGNTIYF.